This T cell receptor beta chain was identified during a study of PD-1 blockade in classical Hodgkin lymphoma. As concerns this clone: Its antigen is not known.

This CDR3 is 15 amino acids long. Germline V gene lookup returns CDR1 SEHNR and CDR2 FQNEAQ (reference sequence). V lost 6 bases, J lost 7 bases, and 22 bases lay in between. The data were produced by immunoSEQ multiplex PCR, yet TCRdb's version contains in-frame clones alone and is incomplete. The repertoire holds roughly 70,000 clones, with about 93% as singletons. Noted time point: newly diagnosed, previously untreated cHL patient sample. The study compared against PBMCs from newly diagnosed, untreated classical Hodgkin lymphoma. Overall study findings and caveats: Reports described newly diagnosed patients as having lower baseline TCR diversity than healthy donors. What caused the repertoire differences, perhaps disease activity or prior therapy, remains undefined.

Sample: peripheral blood mononuclear cells (PBMCs). The chain recombines TRBV7-9 with TRBJ2-7; a weak D match, TRBD1 (6 bases). The clonotype was recovered from a human donor with classical Hodgkin lymphoma. CDR3: CASRSPGTPSGEQYF. CDR3 sequence (DNA): TGTGCCAGCAGATCACCCGGGACACCCTCAGGGGAGCAGTACTTC.